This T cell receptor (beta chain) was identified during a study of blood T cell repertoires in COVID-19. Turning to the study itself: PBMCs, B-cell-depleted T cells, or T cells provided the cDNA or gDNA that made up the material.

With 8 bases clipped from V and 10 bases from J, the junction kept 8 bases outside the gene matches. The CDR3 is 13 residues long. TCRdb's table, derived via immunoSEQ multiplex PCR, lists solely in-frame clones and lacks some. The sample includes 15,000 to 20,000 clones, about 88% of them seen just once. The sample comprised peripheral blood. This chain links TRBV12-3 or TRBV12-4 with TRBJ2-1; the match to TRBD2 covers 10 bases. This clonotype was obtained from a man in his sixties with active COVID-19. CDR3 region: CASLLAGNIEQFF. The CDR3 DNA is TGTGCCAGCCTACTAGCGGGGAACATCGAGCAGTTCTTC.